This T cell receptor (beta chain) was retrieved from a study of chemoradiotherapy in HPV16-positive cancers. Points from the study as a whole: HPV-responsive T-cell expansion during chemoradiotherapy was linked to improved recurrence-free survival in HPV16-positive patients.

Repertoires were generated with immunoSEQ multiplex PCR, while TCRdb's copy carries only in-frame clones and drops some. The table lists about 22,000 clones, just under 95% of them singletons. Looked up from germline, CDR1 is SEHNR and CDR2 is FQNEAQ (reference sequence). CDR3 length: 15 residues. V gave up 5 bases and J gave up 5 bases, with 15 bases separating them. On this clone itself: No antigen is known for it.

The clonotype originates from a human donor with HPV-associated anogenital cancer. The sequenced sample was blood, obtained from a patient who underwent chemoradiotherapy. This chain uses TRBV7-9 with TRBJ1-4, with D possibly TRBD1 on 6 matching bases. The CDR3 region has the DNA TGTGCCAGCAGCCTAGGACAGACAGAAAATGAAAAACTGTTTTTT. This sequence encodes CASSLGQTENEKLFF.